This TCR beta chain was documented in a study of cytomegalovirus exposure and HLA in healthy donors. This CDR3 is built from 19 residues. Germline V CDR1 and CDR2: WNHNN, SYGVQD (reference sequence). V dropped 3 bases and J dropped 7; count of bases not matched to a gene: 18. The PCR was carried out with 60 Vbeta primers and 13 Jbeta primers. The method was immunoSEQ multiplex PCR; TCRdb's version includes in-frame clones alone and lacks a portion of them. The sample has some 180,000 clones, approximately 80% seen once. The rearrangement links TRBV10-1 to TRBJ1-6; 7 positions agree with TRBD1. Material: PBMCs. This clonotype was sampled from a man younger than 35 in good health and CMV-seronegative. DNA of the CDR3: TGCGCCAGCAGTGACACCGGGACAGTATCGGTCGGGCGAAATTCACCCCTCCACTTT. It codes for CASSDTGTVSVGRNSPLHF.